A selection of T cell receptor beta chains follows, all from one sample in a study of preoperative IRX-2 immunotherapy in early breast cancer. Method: immunoSEQ multiplex PCR; TCRdb's copy keeps in-frame clones and lacks some. The sample has 20,000 to 30,000 clones; roughly four fifths are singletons. The sample in question was lymph node tissue, obtained after IRX-2 immunotherapy. All receptors derive from a human donor with breast cancer. Each CDR3 is given with its conserved first and last residue. Each record gives: V gene, CDR3 protein.

TRBV10-2 | CASRDREINQPQHF
TRBV5-1 | CASSLGSGQGETQYF
TRBV11-3 | CASSQRGHQLYNEQFF
TRBV18 | CASSPRSLEETQYF
TRBV19 | CACERNTEAFF
TRBV6-8 | CASSYGGTGVYGYTF
TRBV19 | CASIHAGQTRTGELFF
TRBV6-8 | CASSDQQGRAFF
TRBV10-2 | CASKGLAGAQNTGELFF
TRBV19 | CASSVGQYTEAFF
TRBV19 | CASSTSQGAYGYTF
TRBV19 | CASSGAGLPNTEAFF
TRBV18 | CASSPRTVTSDGYTF
TRBV7-5 | CASSLDGRMPYNSPLHF
TRBV6-8 | CASRENQGNTGNTIYF
TRBV11-3 | CASSRTAGDTGELFF
TRBV14 | CASSQDERQPQHF
TRBV15 | CATSGLQGSSYNSPLHF
TRBV5-1 | CASSREGQGINSPLHF
TRBV7-2 | CASSFFSTHYNEQFF
TRBV18 | CASSATGIPTRSSPLHF
TRBV28 | CASSLGGAAGANVLTF
TRBV6-8 | CASSGATGGTSYEQYF
TRBV19 | CASSPGGEVGYGYTF
TRBV29-1 | CSASGGAGTDTQYF
TRBV11-3 | CASSSREGRVEQFF
TRBV19 | CASTGRTVEEKLFF
TRBV29-1 | CSVEDRVPTGELFF
TRBV6-8 | CASLRDLDYGYTF
TRBV23-1 | CASSQASDQPQHF
TRBV7-4 | CASSLASLGRGPYNEQFF
TRBV6-7 | CASSYSRGQGSYEQYF
TRBV28 | CASSLSGAGNQPQHF
TRBV6-8 | CASNQQGNYGYTF
TRBV5-1 | CASSLGGGPSSYNEQFF
TRBV7-4 | CASSPSLNTEAFF
TRBV19 | CASKEGASSNYGYTF
TRBV6-8 | CASRDRLYGYTF
TRBV19 | CASSPHNYNEQFF
TRBV11-3 | CASSLELSSGANVLTF
TRBV25-1 | CASSWTGDEKLFF
TRBV12-1 | CVSSFGQGPTNEKLFF
TRBV5-1 | CASSLQGGSSGNTIYF
TRBV19 | CASSILGGAGEKLFF
TRBV5-1 | CASSLAGPTDTQYF
TRBV19 | CASSITGASYNEQFF
TRBV14 | CASSAQGGYGYTF
TRBV19 | CASSQGSEAFF
TRBV19 | CASTPSSGANVLTF
TRBV12-5 | CATCPGTANTGELFF
TRBV6-8 | CASSYSPDQPQHF
TRBV10-2 | CASTPSVDGELFF